The clone carrying this T cell receptor beta chain was picked up a small number of times. Its matching antigen is unknown. The authors produced TCR alpha and TCR beta cDNA libraries with sample barcodes and UMIs by 5'RACE using constant-segment primers. Via MiXCR, TCRdb re-called the 5' RACE reads, giving one row per CDR3 protein. In the table there are around 300,000 distinct CDR3 sequences, about an eighth of which are singletons. This sample was included in a study of T-cell memory formation after mild COVID-19. Study overall: The study found TCR clusters largely donor specific.

Study observations and caveats: Pre-infection memory contained some responding clones, which suggested that cross-reactive memory had joined. Second-wave clones with a day 37 peak had unconfirmed SARS-CoV-2 specificity.

The V end was cut by 4 bases, the J end by 5 bases, with 14 bases between. The CDR3 loop spans 15 amino acids. Germline V lookup: CDR1 MGHRA, CDR2 YSYEKL. This chain connects TRBV4-1 to TRBJ2-2; D may be TRBD2 (7 bases). The receptor was derived from a man aged 18 to 29 who had mild COVID-19 (a few samples of this study predate the infection). Cell type and time point are not known. Source material: PBMCs or a T cell subset sorted from them (not recorded which). CDR3 in amino acids: CASSPVGGRTGELFF. The DNA of the CDR3 is TGCGCCAGCAGCCCCGTCGGGGGGCGGACCGGGGAGCTGTTTTTT.